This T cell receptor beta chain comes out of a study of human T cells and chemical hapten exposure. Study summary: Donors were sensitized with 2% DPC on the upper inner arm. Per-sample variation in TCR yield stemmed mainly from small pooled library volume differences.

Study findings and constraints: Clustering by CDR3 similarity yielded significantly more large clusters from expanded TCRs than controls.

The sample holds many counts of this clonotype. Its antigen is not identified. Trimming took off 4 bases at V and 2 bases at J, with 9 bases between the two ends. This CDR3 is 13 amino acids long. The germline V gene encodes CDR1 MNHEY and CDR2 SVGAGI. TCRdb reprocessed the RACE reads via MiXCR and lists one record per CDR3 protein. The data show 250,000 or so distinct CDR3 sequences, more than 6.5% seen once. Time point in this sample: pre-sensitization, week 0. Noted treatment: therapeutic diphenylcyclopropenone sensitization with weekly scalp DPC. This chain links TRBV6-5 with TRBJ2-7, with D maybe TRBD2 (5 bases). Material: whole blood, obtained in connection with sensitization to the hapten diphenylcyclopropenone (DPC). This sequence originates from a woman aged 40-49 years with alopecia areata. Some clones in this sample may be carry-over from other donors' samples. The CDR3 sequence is CASSSPGTYEQYF. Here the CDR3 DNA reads TGTGCCAGCAGTTCGCCCGGGACCTACGAGCAGTACTTC.